This T cell receptor (beta chain) was captured in a study of blood T cell repertoires in COVID-19 (dated by TCRdb to 2018 to 2020). For context, the study as a whole: Collaborator samples came from the United States, Italy and Spain and covered acute and convalescent phases of COVID-19. The prospective study material was composed of cDNA or gDNA derived from T cells, B-cell-depleted T cells, or PBMCs. Deeply sampled blood TCRbeta repertoires from subjects exposed to, actively infected with, or recovered from COVID-19 were included in the dataset. The repertoires were made available in a free public database intended to serve as a resource for research on the immune response to SARS-CoV-2. Samples came from the ongoing ImmuneRACE study (first 160 participants) plus 1,254 subjects from 6 global collaborators. Nearly every sample came with metadata listing a de-identified subject ID, COVID-19 status, age in years and sex. HLA class I and class II types, where available, came from metadata supplied by the sample provider rather than from assay-based typing. Study-wide conclusions, independent of this receptor: How much clinical and demographic metadata was included differed by source and by participant, and the metadata was provided uncurated.

The immunoSEQ Assay, a bias-controlled multiplex PCR, was used to amplify TCRbeta CDR3 regions from genomic DNA. The published analysis was carried out like this. Within the assay, amplification of reference gene primers was used to estimate how many nucleated cells each sample contained. Sequence reads were collapsed and filtered to measure the absolute abundance of every unique TCRbeta CDR3 rearrangement. For each sample, productive Simpson clonality was calculated as the square root of Simpson's diversity index over productive rearrangements. TCRdb stores this immuneACCESS table with in-frame sequences only. Part of the clones is absent; in the studies checked, under half of the shortfall reflects unresolved V genes, and no reason is known for the rest. V and J calls and clone size are copied from that table; D and trimming were computed from the DNA. The sample yields about 74,000 clones; 85% to 90% were counted once. The top ten clonotypes cover 1.9% of the sample.

Each collaborating institution followed its own protocols to collect whole blood in K2EDTA tubes. For TCRbeta analysis, collaborators shipped samples in one of three forms: frozen whole blood, isolated PBMCs, or DNA extracted from either of those sample types. Comment on this clone: Its antigen is not yet known. No qualities accompany the bases; no much larger clone lies one base away.

The germline V gene provides CDR1 SGHDN and CDR2 FVKESK. Trimming at the junction amounts to 1 base on V and 3 bases on J, and the germline ends lie 9 bases apart. Spanning cysteine to phenylalanine, the CDR3 consists of 14 amino acids. The DNA shown is the 42-base CDR3, in frame from base 1. What was sequenced was peripheral blood. This chain joins TRBV14 to TRBJ2-5; too little of a D gene remains to name it. The TCR was taken from a woman aged 80 or older with active or convalescent COVID-19. The DNA sequence reads TGTGCCAGCAGCCAAGGTTTGCGTAAAGAGACCCAGTACTTC. Protein translation: CASSQGLRKETQYF.